This T cell receptor (beta chain) comes out of a study of cytomegalovirus exposure and HLA in healthy donors. On this clone: The antigen is undetermined.

The junction had 9 bases not matched to a gene; V was cut back by 0 bases and J by 8 bases. Per germline, CDR1 LGHNA and CDR2 YSLEER. The CDR3 has 16 amino acids. The table came from immunoSEQ multiplex PCR; TCRdb's copy has only in-frame clones and leaves some out. The sample includes around 61,000 clones, more than 80% seen only once; the top ten take over 0.95%. Study-wide results and limits: Rare TCR sequences predominated, though certain public TCRs were found in many donors.

The rearrangement uses TRBV4-3 and TRBJ2-1, with 8 nucleotides matching TRBD2. The clonotype comes from a man in his late teens or twenties in good health and CMV-seronegative. Sample: PBMCs. As DNA, the CDR3 is TGCGCCAGCAGCCAAGAATGGTCGGGAGGGCCCCATGAGCAGTTCTTC. It codes for CASSQEWSGGPHEQFF.